One sample yielded the 24 T cell receptor beta chains listed below, sequenced in a study of somatic mutations in cytotoxic T cells in rheumatoid arthritis (dated by TCRdb to the late 2010s). Libraries came from the immunoSEQ multiplex PCR assay. TCRdb carries this immuneACCESS record with in-frame sequences only. Its versions omit some clonotypes, under half of them owing to an unresolved V gene in the studies checked, with the rest unexplained. Counted in this sample were 6,700 or so clones; roughly three quarters of them appeared once. The top ten hold approximately 46% of the sample. The sequenced material came from CD8+ T cells sorted from blood. Source of these receptors: a man in his forties or fifties in good health.

The CDR3 nucleotides read TGTGCCAGCAGTCCACTCCCCCCGGGACTAGCCCCCGAGCAGTACTTC. This gives the protein CASSPLPPGLAPEQYF. The chain combines TRBV27 with TRBJ2-7; 9 bases agree with TRBD2. The CDR3 contains 16 residues. Germline V gives CDR1 MNHEY, CDR2 SMNVEV (reference sequence). V shed 5 bases, J shed 6 bases, and the junction held 14 bases outside the gene matches.

The genes are TRBV30 and TRBJ1-3; possible D gene TRBD1, 5 bases. CDR1 and CDR2 (germline): GTSNPN, SVGIG (reference sequence). This CDR3 has 20 residues. V gave up 0 bases and J gave up 5 bases, with 29 bases separating them. The CDR3 loop reads CAWSVPNGRAGGGVRNTIYF. CDR3 coding DNA: TGTGCCTGGAGTGTACCGAACGGGAGGGCCGGTGGAGGGGTTAGAAACACCATATATTTT.

The J gene is TRBJ2-5, the V gene TRBV5-4; no firm D call. Near its end, the DNA agrees better with TRBJ2-7, so the J call may be wrong. CDR3 length: 15 residues. Germline CDR1 and CDR2: SGHNT and YYREEE (reference sequence). CDR3 in amino acids: CASSLGPGSSYEQYF. DNA of the CDR3: TGTGCCAGCAGCTTGGGTCCAGGCAGCTCCTACGAGCAGTACTTC.

The DNA for the CDR3 is TGTGCCAGCAGCGGCAGGCCCGCCTCTGGAAACACCATATATTTT. Residues: CASSGRPASGNTIYF. This chain connects TRBV28 to TRBJ1-3; no reliable D call. Trimming stripped 6 bases from V and 0 bases from J, with 12 bases between. The V gene's germline CDR1 is MDHEN and CDR2 SYDVKM. This CDR3 has 15 amino acids.

The chain combines TRBV7-9 with TRBJ2-1; 9 bases line up with TRBD2. The CDR3 is 15 amino acids. Germline V gene sequence: CDR1 SEHNR, CDR2 FQNEAQ (reference sequence). Trimming took 5 bases from V and 4 from J; bases not matched to a gene: 6. CDR3 in amino acids: CASSGGLAGYNEQFF. The CDR3 region has the DNA TGTGCCAGCAGCGGAGGTCTAGCGGGGTACAATGAGCAGTTCTTC.

The V call is TRBV6-6, the J call TRBJ2-5; no firm D call. Trimming removed 2 bases at V and 5 bases at J, with 3 bases between. CDR3 length: 11 amino acids. Germline assignment: CDR1 MNHNY and CDR2 SVGAGI (reference sequence). CDR3 DNA: TGTGCCAGCAGTTACGGGGAGACCCAGTACTTC. This codes for CASSYGETQYF.

Relative to its sample, this clone is medium-sized. The chain employs TRBV19 and TRBJ2-3; D is perhaps TRBD1 (5 bases). This CDR3 contains 15 residues. Germline CDR1 is LNHDA and CDR2 is SQIVND (reference sequence). V was trimmed by 5 bases and J by 6 bases, leaving 18 bases between them. The CDR3 sequence: CASSDAGMSSDTQYF. For the CDR3, the DNA is TGTGCCAGTAGTGATGCAGGGATGTCCTCGGATACGCAGTATTTT. The full variable domain, in which reference TRBV19 and TRBJ2-3 provide the parts outside the CDR3, is DGGITQSPKYLFRKEGQNVTLSCEQNLNHDAMYWYRQDPGQGLRLIYYSQIVNDFQKGDIAEGYSVSREKKESFPLTVTSAQKNPTAFYLCASSDAGMSSDTQYFGPGTRLTVL.

In regard to this clone: The junction does not match germline at one end; this may be a read error. The rearrangement links TRBV7-7 to TRBJ2-5; D call uncertain. This CDR3 has 13 residues. The V gene's germline CDR1 is SSHAT and CDR2 FNYEAQ (reference sequence). The chain's CDR3 is CASSLTLQETQYF. The CDR3, as DNA: TGTGCTAGCAGCTTGACACTACAAGAGACCCAGTACTTC.

This chain connects TRBV10-3 to TRBJ2-7; D is possibly TRBD2 (6 bases). V was shortened by 0 bases and J by 4 bases, with 10 bases between the two germline ends. Germline CDR1 ENHRY, CDR2 SYGVKD. The CDR3 totals 14 residues. The CDR3 loop reads CAISESGGPYEQYV. The CDR3 DNA reads TGTGCCATCAGTGAGTCGGGGGGACCTTACGAGCAGTACGTC.

There are a few counts of this clone. The chain uses TRBV9 and TRBJ2-7, with 8 nucleotides matching TRBD2. The V and J ends lost 0 bases and 3 bases, in that order; junction bases with no gene match: 5. The CDR3 has 15 amino acids. Germline-derived CDR1 and CDR2 are SGDLS and YYNGEE. The CDR3 loop reads CASSVDGRGGYEQYF. The DNA for the CDR3 is TGTGCCAGCAGCGTAGACGGGAGGGGGGGCTACGAGCAGTACTTC.

The J gene is TRBJ2-3, the V gene TRBV15, with a possible D match to TRBD2 (6 bases). The CDR3 length is 15 residues. V lost 5 bases to trimming and J lost 1 base, with 13 bases between them. Germline V gene data show CDR1 as LNHNV and CDR2 as YYDKDF (reference sequence). The DNA for the CDR3 is TGTGCCACCAGCCTCGTAGCGGACCGCACAGATACGCAGTATTTT. Protein product: CATSLVADRTDTQYF.

This clone was recorded a few times. V and J are TRBV28 and TRBJ1-4; 7 bases map to TRBD1. The germline gives CDR1 MDHEN, CDR2 SYDVKM. J lost 8 bases, V lost 6 bases, and 6 bases had no gene match. This CDR3 comprises 13 residues. In DNA, the CDR3 is TGTGCCAGCAGATCAGGGGGTGACGAAAAACTGTTTTTT. It is translated as CASRSGGDEKLFF.

The genes are TRBV28 and TRBJ1-4; D possibly corresponds to TRBD1 (6 bases). V was pared by 4 bases and J by 3 bases, with 21 bases between. Germline assignment: CDR1 MDHEN and CDR2 SYDVKM. The CDR3 contains 18 residues. CDR3 amino acids: CASSSFAFNRVPNEKLFF. Here the CDR3 DNA reads TGTGCCAGCAGTTCGTTCGCCTTCAACAGGGTACCTAATGAAAAACTGTTTTTT. The variable domain in full, with the rest retrieved from reference TRBV28 and TRBJ1-4, is DVKVTQSSRYLVKRTGEKVFLECVQDMDHENMFWYRQDPGLGLRLIYFSYDVKMKEKGDIPEGYSVSREKKERFSLILESASTNQTSMYLCASSSFAFNRVPNEKLFFGSGTQLSVL.

This clone came up a few times. CDR3 protein: CASSSGQGTYEQYV. The CDR3 region has the DNA TGTGCCAGCAGCTCGGGACAGGGGACCTACGAGCAGTACGTC. The genes are TRBV7-6 and TRBJ2-7; 10 positions match TRBD1. CDR1 and CDR2 from the germline V gene are SGHVS and FNYEAQ. The J segment lost 2 bases and the V segment lost 4 bases, leaving 2 bases of the junction unmatched. The CDR3 is made up of 14 amino acids.

The J gene is TRBJ2-1, the V gene TRBV19; TRBD2 matches at 8 bases. V shed 5 bases, J shed 3 bases, and the junction held 3 bases outside the gene matches. Per the germline V gene, CDR1 is LNHDA and CDR2 is SQIVND (reference sequence). This CDR3 is 14 amino acids long. CDR3 in amino acids: CASSRGGDYNEQFF. CDR3 in DNA: TGTGCCAGTAGTCGGGGGGGGGACTACAATGAGCAGTTCTTC.

The V gene is TRBV21-1, the J gene TRBJ2-4; TRBD2 is taken as the D call from the table, unchecked against the DNA. TRBV21-1 is a documented pseudogene. This CDR3 has 22 residues. In nucleotides, the CDR3 is TGTGCCAGCAGCAAAGTGAGGTCTAACGGGCTAGCGGGATTGAGGGCCAAAAACATTCAGTACTTC. It specifies CASSKVRSNGLAGLRAKNIQYF.

The J gene is TRBJ2-7, the V gene TRBV7-6, with 8 bases lining up with TRBD2. CDR1 and CDR2 from the germline V gene are SGHVS and FNYEAQ. The V gene end was trimmed by 2 bases and the J gene end by 10 bases; junction bases not matched to a gene: 16. CDR3 length: 16 amino acids. The CDR3 loop is CASSLLGARRAGEQYF. The DNA for the CDR3 is TGTGCCAGCAGCTTACTGGGTGCGCGGCGAGCGGGGGAACAGTACTTC. The variable domain in full, with the rest retrieved from reference TRBV7-6 and TRBJ2-7, is GAGVSQSPRYKVTKRGQDVALRCDPISGHVSLYWYRQALGQGPEFLTYFNYEAQQDKSGLPNDRFSAERPEGSISTLTIQRTEQRDSAMYRCASSLLGARRAGEQYFGPGTRLTVT.

The chain employs TRBV28 and TRBJ2-5; no firm D call. Germline V gene sequence: CDR1 MDHEN, CDR2 SYDVKM. V was shortened by 6 bases and J by 0 bases, with 11 bases between the two germline ends. The CDR3 covers 14 residues. This chain's CDR3 is CASRPDTHQETQYF. CDR3 DNA: TGTGCCAGCAGACCCGACACACACCAAGAGACCCAGTACTTC.

The rearrangement joins TRBV11-3 to TRBJ1-1; D unresolved. The V and J ends lost 1 base and 1 base respectively, with 16 bases between them. The CDR3 totals 17 residues. In germline, CDR1 is SGHNT, CDR2 YENEEA. The chain's CDR3 is CASSLGRVPRRNTEAFF. The DNA for the CDR3 is TGTGCCAGCAGCTTAGGGAGGGTTCCTAGGAGGAACACTGAAGCTTTCTTT.

This clone was detected once. V is TRBV7-9 and J is TRBJ2-7; a weak D match, TRBD1 (5 bases). Looked up from germline, CDR1 is SEHNR and CDR2 is FQNEAQ (reference sequence). V was shortened by 2 bases and J by 6 bases, with 11 bases between the two germline ends. The CDR3 length is 13 residues. The CDR3 sequence is CASSLNRPFEQYF. The CDR3, as DNA: TGTGCCAGCAGCTTAAACAGGCCCTTCGAGCAGTACTTC. The whole variable domain, remainder taken from reference TRBV7-9 and TRBJ2-7, is DTGVSQNPRHKITKRGQNVTFRCDPISEHNRLYWYRQTLGQGPEFLTYFQNEAQLEKSRLLSDRFSAERPKGSFSTLEIQRTEQGDSAMYLCASSLNRPFEQYFGPGTRLTVT.

The gene calls are TRBV5-8 and TRBJ1-5; no clear D. Trimming left V 4 bases short and J 5 bases short, with 10 bases between. The germline gives CDR1 SGHTS, CDR2 YDEGEE. The length of the CDR3 is 13 residues. CDR3: CASSLAGYQPQHF. The CDR3 DNA reads as TGTGCCAGCAGCCTCGCGGGTTATCAGCCCCAGCATTTT.

This chain links TRBV6-4 with TRBJ2-1; 7 nucleotides line up with TRBD2. CDR1 is MRHNA, CDR2 SNTAGT, per germline. Trimming cost V 2 bases and J 3 bases; bases outside gene matches: 7. The CDR3 loop spans 16 amino acids. As DNA, the CDR3 is TGTGCCAGCAGTGACGGAGGGCAGCGGGACTACAATGAGCAGTTCTTC. This sequence encodes CASSDGGQRDYNEQFF.

The chain joins TRBV13 to TRBJ2-7; the D gene is possibly TRBD2 (5 bases). Per germline, CDR1 PRHDT and CDR2 FYEKMQ (reference sequence). Trimming took 4 bases from V and 4 from J, leaving 20 bases between them. The CDR3 runs to 16 residues. The CDR3 is CASSSSSEDPSYEQYV. The DNA for the CDR3 is TGTGCCAGCAGCTCCTCCTCGGAGGACCCTTCGTACGAGCAGTACGTC.

The rearrangement uses TRBV19 and TRBJ1-6; D not resolved. Germline V gene lookup returns CDR1 LNHDA and CDR2 SQIVND (reference sequence). With 3 bases removed from V and 8 bases from J, the gap between germline ends came to 17 bases. The CDR3 covers 16 residues. The CDR3 DNA reads TGTGCCAGTAGTATGTCGAGGCACGGAGTATATTCACCCCTCCACTTT. This sequence encodes CASSMSRHGVYSPLHF.